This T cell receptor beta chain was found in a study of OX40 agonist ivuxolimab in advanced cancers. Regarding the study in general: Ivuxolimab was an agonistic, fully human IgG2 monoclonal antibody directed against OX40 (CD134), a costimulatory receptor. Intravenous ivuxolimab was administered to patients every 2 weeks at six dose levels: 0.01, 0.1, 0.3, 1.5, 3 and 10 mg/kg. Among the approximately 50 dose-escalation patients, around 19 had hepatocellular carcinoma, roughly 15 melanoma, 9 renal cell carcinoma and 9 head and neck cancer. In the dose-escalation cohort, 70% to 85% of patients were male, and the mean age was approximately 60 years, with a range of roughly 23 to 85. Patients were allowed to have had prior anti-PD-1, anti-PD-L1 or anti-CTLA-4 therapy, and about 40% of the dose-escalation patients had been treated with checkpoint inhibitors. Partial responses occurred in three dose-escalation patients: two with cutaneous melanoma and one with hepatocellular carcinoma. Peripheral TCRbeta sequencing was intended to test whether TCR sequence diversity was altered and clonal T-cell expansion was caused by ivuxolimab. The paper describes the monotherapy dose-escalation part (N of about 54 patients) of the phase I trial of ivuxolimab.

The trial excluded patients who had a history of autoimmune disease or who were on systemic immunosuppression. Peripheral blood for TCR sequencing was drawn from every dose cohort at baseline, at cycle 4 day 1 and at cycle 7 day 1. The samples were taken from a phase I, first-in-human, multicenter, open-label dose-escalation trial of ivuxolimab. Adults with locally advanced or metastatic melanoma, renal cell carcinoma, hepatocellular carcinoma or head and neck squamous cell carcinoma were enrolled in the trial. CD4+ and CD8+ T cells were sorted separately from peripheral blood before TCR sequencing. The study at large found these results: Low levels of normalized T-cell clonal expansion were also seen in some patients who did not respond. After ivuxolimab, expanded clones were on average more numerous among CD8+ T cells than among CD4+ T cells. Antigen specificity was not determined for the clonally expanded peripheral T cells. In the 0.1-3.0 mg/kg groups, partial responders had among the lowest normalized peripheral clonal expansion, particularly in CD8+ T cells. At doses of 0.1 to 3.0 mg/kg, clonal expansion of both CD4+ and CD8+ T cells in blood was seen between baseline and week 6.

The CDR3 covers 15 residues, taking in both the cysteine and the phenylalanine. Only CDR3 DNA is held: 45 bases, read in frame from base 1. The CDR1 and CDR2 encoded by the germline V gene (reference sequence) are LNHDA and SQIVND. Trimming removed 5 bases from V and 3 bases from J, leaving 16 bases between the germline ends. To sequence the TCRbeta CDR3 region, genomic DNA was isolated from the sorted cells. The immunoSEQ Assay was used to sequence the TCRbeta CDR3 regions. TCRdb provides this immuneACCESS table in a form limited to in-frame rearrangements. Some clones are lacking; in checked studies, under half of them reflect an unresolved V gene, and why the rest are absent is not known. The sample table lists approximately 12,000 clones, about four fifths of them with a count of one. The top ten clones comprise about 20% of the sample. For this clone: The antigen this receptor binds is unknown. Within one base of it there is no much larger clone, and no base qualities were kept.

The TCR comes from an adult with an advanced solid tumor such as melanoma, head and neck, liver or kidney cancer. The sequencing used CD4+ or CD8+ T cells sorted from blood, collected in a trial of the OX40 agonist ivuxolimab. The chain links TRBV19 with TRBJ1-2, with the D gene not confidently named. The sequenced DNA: TGTGCCAGTAGTCCCTACCTAGGGATGGACTATGGCTACACCTTC. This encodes CASSPYLGMDYGYTF.